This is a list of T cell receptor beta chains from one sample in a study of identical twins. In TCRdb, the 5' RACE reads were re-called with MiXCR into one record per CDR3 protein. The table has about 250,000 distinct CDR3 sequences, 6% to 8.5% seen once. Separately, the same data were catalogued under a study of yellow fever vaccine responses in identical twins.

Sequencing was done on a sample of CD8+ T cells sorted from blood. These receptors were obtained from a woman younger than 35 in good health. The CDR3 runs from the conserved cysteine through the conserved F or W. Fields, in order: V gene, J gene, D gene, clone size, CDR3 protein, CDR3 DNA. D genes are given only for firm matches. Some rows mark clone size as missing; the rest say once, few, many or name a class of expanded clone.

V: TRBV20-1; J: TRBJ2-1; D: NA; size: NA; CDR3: CSARDGSLAYNEQFF; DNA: TGCAGTGCTAGAGATGGCAGTTTGGCGTACAATGAGCAGTTCTTC
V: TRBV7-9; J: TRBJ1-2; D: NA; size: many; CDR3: CASSTQADNYGYTF; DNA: TGTGCCAGCAGCACACAGGCCGATAACTATGGCTACACCTTC
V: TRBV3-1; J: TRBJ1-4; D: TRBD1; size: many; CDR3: CASSPQRTRGLRPNEKLFF; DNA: TGTGCCAGCAGCCCCCAGAGAACCAGGGGGCTTCGGCCCAATGAAAAACTGTTTTTT
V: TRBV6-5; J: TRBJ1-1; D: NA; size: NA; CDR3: CASSWTETNTEAFF; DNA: TGTGCCAGCAGTTGGACCGAGACGAACACTGAAGCTTTCTTT
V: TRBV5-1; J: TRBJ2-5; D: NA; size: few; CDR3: CASKDSSETQYF; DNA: TGCGCCAGCAAGGACTCCTCGGAGACCCAGTACTTC
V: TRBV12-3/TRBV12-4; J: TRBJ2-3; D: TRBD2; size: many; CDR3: CASSPSGRAVDTQYF; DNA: TGTGCCAGCAGTCCGAGCGGGAGGGCCGTAGATACGCAGTATTTT
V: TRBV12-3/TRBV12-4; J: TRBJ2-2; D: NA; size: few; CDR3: CAILGTGELFF; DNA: TGCGCGATTTTGGGAACCGGGGAGCTGTTTTTT
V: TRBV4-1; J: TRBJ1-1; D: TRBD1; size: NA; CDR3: CASSQTTGGAGTEAFF; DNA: TGCGCCAGCAGCCAAACCACAGGGGGCGCGGGCACTGAAGCTTTCTTT
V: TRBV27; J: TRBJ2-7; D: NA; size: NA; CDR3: CASSFTRRDYEQYF; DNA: TGTGCCAGCAGTTTTACTAGAAGAGACTACGAGCAGTACTTC
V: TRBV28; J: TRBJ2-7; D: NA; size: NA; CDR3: CASSFRKRHEQYF; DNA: TGTGCCAGCAGTTTTCGGAAACGCCACGAGCAGTACTTC
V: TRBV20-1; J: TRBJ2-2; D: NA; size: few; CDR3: CSARDLYSANTGELFF; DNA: TGCAGTGCTAGAGATCTGTATAGCGCGAACACCGGGGAGCTGTTTTTT
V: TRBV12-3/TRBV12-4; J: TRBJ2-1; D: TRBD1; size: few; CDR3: CASSLLIQGADNEQFF; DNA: TGTGCCAGCAGTTTATTGATACAGGGGGCAGATAATGAGCAGTTCTTC
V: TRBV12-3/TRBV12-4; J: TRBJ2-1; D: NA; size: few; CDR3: CASSSAGSSSNEQFF; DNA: TGTGCCAGCAGCTCGGCCGGGTCATCGTCGAATGAGCAGTTCTTC
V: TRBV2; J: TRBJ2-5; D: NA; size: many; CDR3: CASSLGQTRSETQYF; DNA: TGTGCCAGCAGTCTAGGGCAGACCCGGTCCGAGACCCAGTACTTC
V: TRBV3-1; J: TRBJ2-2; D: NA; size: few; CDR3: CASSQVLPRANTGELFF; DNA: TGTGCCAGCAGCCAAGTACTTCCCAGGGCGAACACCGGGGAGCTGTTTTTT
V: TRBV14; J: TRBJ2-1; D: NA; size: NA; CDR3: CASSQDLRGNEQFF; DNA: TGTGCCAGCAGCCAAGATTTGAGGGGCAATGAGCAGTTCTTC
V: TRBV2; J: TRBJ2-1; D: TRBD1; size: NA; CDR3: CASSPTGTGVYNEQFF; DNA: TGTGCCAGCAGTCCGACCGGGACAGGGGTCTACAATGAGCAGTTCTTC
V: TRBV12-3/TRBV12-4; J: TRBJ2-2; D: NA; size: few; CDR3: CASSLTASEYGELFF; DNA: TGTGCCAGCAGTTTAACCGCGTCGGAATACGGGGAGCTGTTTTTT
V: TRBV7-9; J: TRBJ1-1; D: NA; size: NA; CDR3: CASAGEGLTEAFF; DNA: TGTGCCAGCGCCGGGGAAGGATTAACTGAAGCTTTCTTT
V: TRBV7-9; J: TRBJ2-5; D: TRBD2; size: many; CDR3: CASSLSGSGETQYF; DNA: TGTGCCAGCAGCTTGAGCGGGAGTGGAGAGACCCAGTACTTC
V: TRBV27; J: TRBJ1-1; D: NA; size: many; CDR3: CASSWGRNTEAFF; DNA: TGTGCCAGCAGCTGGGGACGGAACACTGAAGCTTTCTTT
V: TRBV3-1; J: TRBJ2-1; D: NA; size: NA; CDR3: CASSQGISSYNEQFF; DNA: TGTGCCAGCAGCCAAGGGATCAGCTCCTACAATGAGCAGTTCTTC
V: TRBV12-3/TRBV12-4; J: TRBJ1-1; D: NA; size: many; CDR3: CASSLGPSTEAFF; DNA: TGTGCCAGCAGTTTGGGCCCGAGCACTGAAGCTTTCTTT
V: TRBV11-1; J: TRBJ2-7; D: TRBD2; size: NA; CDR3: CASSGRVPGLAGGPYEQYF; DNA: TGTGCCAGCAGCGGGAGGGTTCCGGGACTAGCGGGAGGGCCCTACGAGCAGTACTTC
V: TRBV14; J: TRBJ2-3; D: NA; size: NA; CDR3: CASRMGEWSTDTQYF; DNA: TGTGCCAGCAGAATGGGGGAGTGGTCCACAGATACGCAGTATTTT
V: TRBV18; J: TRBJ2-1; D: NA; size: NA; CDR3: CASSLGHTDEQFF; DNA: TGTGCCAGCTCACTTGGACACACGGATGAGCAGTTCTTC
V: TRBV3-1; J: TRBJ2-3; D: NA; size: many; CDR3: CASSIGGTDTQYF; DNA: TGTGCCAGCTCGATCGGGGGCACAGATACGCAGTATTTT
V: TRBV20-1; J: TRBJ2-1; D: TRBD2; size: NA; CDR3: CSAPIAGTSGNNEQFF; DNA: TGCAGTGCACCTATTGCCGGGACTAGCGGAAACAATGAGCAGTTCTTC
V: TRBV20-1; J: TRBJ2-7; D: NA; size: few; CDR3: CSARGPRDSRGEQYF; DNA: TGCAGTGCTCGGGGGCCCCGGGACAGCCGCGGGGAGCAGTACTTC
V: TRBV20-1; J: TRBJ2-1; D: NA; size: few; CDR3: CSARETRVGANEQFF; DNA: TGCAGTGCTAGAGAGACTCGAGTGGGGGCAAATGAGCAGTTCTTC
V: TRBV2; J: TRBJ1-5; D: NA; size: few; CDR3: CASIGADNQPQHF; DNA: TGTGCCAGCATTGGGGCGGATAATCAGCCCCAGCATTTT
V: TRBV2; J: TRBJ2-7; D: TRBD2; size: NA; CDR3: CASSDLAGAEQYF; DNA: TGTGCCAGCAGTGACCTAGCGGGAGCCGAGCAGTACTTC
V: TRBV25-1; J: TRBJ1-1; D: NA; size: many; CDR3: CASSELINTEAFF; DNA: TGTGCCAGCAGTGAATTAATCAACACTGAAGCTTTCTTT
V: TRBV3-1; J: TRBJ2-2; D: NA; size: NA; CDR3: CASSQEVAGSTGELFF; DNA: TGTGCCAGCAGCCAAGAAGTCGCAGGGAGCACCGGGGAGCTGTTTTTT
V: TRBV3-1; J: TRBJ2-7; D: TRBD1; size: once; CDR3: CACSQPVTGGYEQYF; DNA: TGTGCCTGCAGCCAGCCGGTTACAGGGGGGTACGAGCAGTACTTC
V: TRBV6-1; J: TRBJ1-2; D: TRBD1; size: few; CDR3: CASSPGTGVHGYTF; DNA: TGTGCCAGCAGCCCCGGGACAGGGGTCCATGGCTACACCTTC
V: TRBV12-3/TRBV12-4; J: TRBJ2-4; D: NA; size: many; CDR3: CASSFRPAKNIQYF; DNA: TGTGCCAGCAGTTTCCGGCCCGCCAAAAACATTCAGTACTTC
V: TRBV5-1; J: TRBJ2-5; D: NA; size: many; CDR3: CASSWTVQETQYF; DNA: TGCGCCAGCAGCTGGACAGTCCAAGAGACCCAGTACTTC
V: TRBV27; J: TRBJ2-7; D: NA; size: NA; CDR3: CASSLYVQGDEQYF; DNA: TGTGCCAGCAGTTTATATGTACAGGGTGACGAGCAGTACTTC
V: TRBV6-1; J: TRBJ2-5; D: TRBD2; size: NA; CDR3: CASSELGSGGIGGETQYF; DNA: TGTGCCAGCAGTGAGCTAGGTAGCGGGGGGATAGGAGGAGAGACCCAGTACTTC
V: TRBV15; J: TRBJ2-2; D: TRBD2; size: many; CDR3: CATSPAGDDTGELFF; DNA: TGTGCCACCAGCCCAGCGGGAGATGACACCGGGGAGCTGTTTTTT
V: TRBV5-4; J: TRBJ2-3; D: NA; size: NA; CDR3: CASSYRGRTADTQYF; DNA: TGTGCCAGCAGCTACCGAGGGCGAACCGCAGATACGCAGTATTTT
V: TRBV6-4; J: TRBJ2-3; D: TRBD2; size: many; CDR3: CASSKREVGDTQYF; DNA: TGTGCCAGCAGTAAGCGGGAGGTTGGAGATACGCAGTATTTT
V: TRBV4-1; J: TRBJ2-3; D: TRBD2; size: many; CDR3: CASSQDPGGGADTQYF; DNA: TGCGCCAGCAGCCAAGATCCGGGGGGAGGAGCAGATACGCAGTATTTT
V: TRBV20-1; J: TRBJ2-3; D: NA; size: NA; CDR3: CSARDVLARTDTQYF; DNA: TGCAGTGCTAGAGATGTCCTAGCCCGCACAGATACGCAGTATTTT
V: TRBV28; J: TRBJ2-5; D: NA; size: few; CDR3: CASSLRGARDQETQYF; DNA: TGTGCCAGCAGTTTGAGGGGTGCACGCGACCAAGAGACCCAGTACTTC
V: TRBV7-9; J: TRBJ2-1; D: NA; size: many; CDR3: CASRSLDEQFF; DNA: TGTGCCAGCAGATCGCTGGATGAGCAGTTCTTC
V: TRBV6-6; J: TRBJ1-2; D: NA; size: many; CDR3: CASTPRLLYGYTF; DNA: TGTGCCAGCACACCCAGGCTACTTTATGGCTACACCTTC
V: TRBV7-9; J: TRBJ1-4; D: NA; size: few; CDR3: CASSLGDKYEKLFF; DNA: TGTGCCAGCAGCTTAGGGGACAAATATGAAAAACTGTTTTTT
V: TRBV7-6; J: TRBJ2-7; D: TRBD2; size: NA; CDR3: CASSLAGGLSYEQYF; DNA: TGTGCCAGCAGCTTAGCGGGAGGGCTTTCTTACGAGCAGTACTTC
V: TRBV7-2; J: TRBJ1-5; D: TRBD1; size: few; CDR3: CASSSGGQGSNQPQHF; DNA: TGTGCCAGCAGCTCGGGGGGACAGGGTAGCAATCAGCCCCAGCATTTT
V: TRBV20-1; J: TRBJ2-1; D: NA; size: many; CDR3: CSARVFNEQFF; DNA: TGCAGTGCTAGGGTTTTCAATGAGCAGTTCTTC
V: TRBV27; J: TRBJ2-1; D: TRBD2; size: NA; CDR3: CASSLSGGWNEQFF; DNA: TGTGCCAGCAGCCTTAGCGGGGGGTGGAATGAGCAGTTCTTC
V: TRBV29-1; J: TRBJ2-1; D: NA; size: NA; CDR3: CSVVGSVPLPEQFF; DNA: TGCAGCGTTGTAGGTAGCGTGCCTCTCCCTGAGCAGTTCTTC
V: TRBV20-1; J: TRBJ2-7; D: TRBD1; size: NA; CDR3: CSARQRQGRRDEQYF; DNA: TGCAGTGCTAGACAGCGACAGGGGCGGCGTGACGAGCAGTACTTC